The rows below give T cell receptor beta chains drawn from one sample of a study of control samples from healthy donors and cancer patients. TCRdb's table, derived via immunoSEQ multiplex PCR, lists solely in-frame clones and lacks some. The table has 99,000 or so clones, 82% seen once; the top ten hold about 2%. Sequenced: blood. These receptors were collected from a man in his sixties in good health. Both conserved end residues are trimmed from each CDR3.

CDR3,V,J
ASSPRAGGTNEQF,TRBV5-1,TRBJ2-1
ASSLDGLLSTDTQY,TRBV5-1,TRBJ2-3
ASSVGGGPYEKLF,TRBV9,TRBJ1-4
ASSLTSGRDTDTQY,TRBV5-1,TRBJ2-3
ASSASGDYEQY,TRBV6-2/TRBV6-3,TRBJ2-7
ASSESSGSNNEQF,TRBV6-4,TRBJ2-1
ASSFLATQETQY,TRBV19,TRBJ2-5
ACRLFPNTIY,TRBV30,TRBJ1-3
ASSTGSRYEQY,TRBV27,TRBJ2-7
ASSRGGLDTDTQY,TRBV5-1,TRBJ2-3
ASSRSNRNTEAF,TRBV11-2,TRBJ1-1
ASSDGNGGTEAF,TRBV7-9,TRBJ1-1
ASSRGPSYEQY,TRBV4-1,TRBJ2-7
ASSSLSGGVNEQF,TRBV5-1,TRBJ2-1
ASSYSRRTYNSPLH,TRBV6-5,TRBJ1-6
ASSALGTTNEKLF,TRBV19,TRBJ1-4
ASSQISVSYEQY,TRBV5-4,TRBJ2-7
AISESGAGELF,TRBV10-3,TRBJ2-2
ASSLYSGGADYGYT,TRBV28,TRBJ1-2
ASSPSGGAGETQY,TRBV7-3,TRBJ2-5
ASSLGPPQGRQPQH,TRBV5-6,TRBJ1-5
ASSAQGGGASEQF,TRBV6-4,TRBJ2-1
ASSGGTGFYGYT,TRBV25-1,TRBJ1-2
ASSLGLMTGPLGTDTQY,TRBV5-1,TRBJ2-3
ATSDLNSPADTQY,TRBV24-1,TRBJ2-3
ASSQGGRKLNTQY,TRBV3-1/TRBV3-2,TRBJ2-3
ASSETGVAEKLF,TRBV2,TRBJ1-4
ASGDRVPPEAF,TRBV7-2,TRBJ1-1
AIRGSMGARTEAF,TRBV10-3,TRBJ1-1
ASSLEVEGLAGGGNTGELF,TRBV7-6,TRBJ2-2
ASSYDGNYGYT,TRBV6-5,TRBJ1-2
ASSQEDREGGELF,TRBV4-1,TRBJ2-2
ASRTGRPARPNEQF,TRBV6-6,TRBJ2-1
ASKGRVTEAF,TRBV19,TRBJ1-1
ASSQEHAVGGKLF,TRBV3-1/TRBV3-2,TRBJ1-4
ASGGGGSVGNTIY,TRBV5-6,TRBJ1-3
ASSGTSGYSYNEQF,TRBV5-8,TRBJ2-1
ASSFRDLETQY,TRBV28,TRBJ2-5
AWSLVGLAGHNEQF,TRBV30,TRBJ2-1
ASSLGLGNSEKLF,TRBV5-4,TRBJ1-4
ASSLGRGKETQY,TRBV5-8,TRBJ2-5
ASSPWTGGYGYT,TRBV9,TRBJ1-2
ASSSHPGRVVLDQY,TRBV7-2,TRBJ2-7
ASAIRDSGDIQY,TRBV19,TRBJ2-4
ASRLDRATNYGYT,TRBV5-1,TRBJ1-2
SVTSREGSETQY,TRBV29-1,TRBJ2-5
ASSPEQDGGYT,TRBV18,TRBJ1-2
AWSRGLGTEAF,TRBV30,TRBJ1-1
ASSPTGTGGNTGELF,TRBV4-2,TRBJ2-2
AWSEERGQFNEQF,TRBV30,TRBJ2-1
ASRLVWTGGLAGDRYEQY,TRBV12-2,TRBJ2-7
ATREGNVKDQPQH,TRBV10-2,TRBJ1-5
ASSLGTSPWGSYEQY,TRBV5-6,TRBJ2-7
ASSYSLPGQGIQETQY,TRBV6-2/TRBV6-3,TRBJ2-5
ASSFGARLLNEKLF,TRBV5-6,TRBJ1-4
ASSRQYTGELF,TRBV7-9,TRBJ2-2
ASSAWGQPATDTQY,TRBV5-1,TRBJ2-3
ASSQEGASKTQY,TRBV7-2,TRBJ2-5
ASSSGQGIAYEQY,TRBV6-5,TRBJ2-7